This passage covers 10 T cell receptor beta chains from one sample sequenced in a study of cytomegalovirus exposure and HLA in healthy donors. Assay used: immunoSEQ multiplex PCR; TCRdb lists only in-frame clones, some missing. The sample holds 130,000 to 150,000 clones, approximately 87% seen once. The sequenced sample was PBMCs. The receptor source for this set is a man between 18 and 29 years old in good health and CMV-seronegative.

This clone turned up a few times. The V call is TRBV12-2, the J call TRBJ1-2; no DNA check was done on the table's D call, TRBD1. TRBV12-2 is a recognized pseudogene. The CDR3 spans 12 residues. The CDR3 spells CASLPDRDGYTF. The CDR3 coding sequence is TGTGCAAGTCTCCCAGACAGGGACGGCTACACCTTC.

This clone was detected only once. This chain links TRBV2 with TRBJ2-3, with 9 bases matching TRBD1. V dropped 6 bases and J dropped 4; count of bases not matched to a gene: 8. The germline V gene encodes CDR1 SNHLY and CDR2 FYNNEI. This CDR3 is built from 15 residues. In nucleotides, the CDR3 is TGTGCCAGCAGGGGCTTGACAGGGGGGGCAGATACGCAGTATTTT. Translated, it gives CASRGLTGGADTQYF.

This chain connects TRBV7-8 to TRBJ1-2; D is uncertain. The CDR3 sequence is 13 residues long. Trimming stripped 5 bases from V and 6 bases from J, with 13 bases between. Looked up from germline, CDR1 is SGHVS and CDR2 is FQNEAQ. This CDR3 is CASSQSREDGYTF. CDR3 DNA sequence: TGTGCCAGCAGCCAATCGCGTGAGGATGGCTACACCTTC.

The CDR3 loop reads CASRGQPRETQYF. The CDR3 DNA is TGTGCCAGCAGGGGACAGCCGAGGGAGACCCAGTACTTC. This sequence joins TRBV27 and TRBJ2-5; 7 bases are shared with TRBD1. The CDR3 totals 13 residues. V was clipped by 6 bases and J by 5 bases; unmatched bases: 6. Looked up from germline, CDR1 is MNHEY and CDR2 is SMNVEV (reference sequence).

CDR3 loop: CASSSLQTPRGMEAFF. The CDR3 DNA reads as TGCGCCAGCAGCAGCCTCCAGACCCCCCGGGGAATGGAAGCTTTCTTT. This sequence joins TRBV4-1 and TRBJ1-1; D unclear. Trimming left V 5 bases short and J 8 bases short, with 24 bases between. Germline-derived CDR1 and CDR2 are MGHRA and YSYEKL. The CDR3 contains 16 residues.

This sequence joins TRBV19 and TRBJ1-1; 7 positions agree with TRBD1. Unmatched junction bases numbered 9, after V lost 6 bases and J lost 5 bases. The germline gives CDR1 LNHDA, CDR2 SQIVND (reference sequence). This CDR3 has 14 residues. CDR3 residues: CASSLSLRGTEAFF. The CDR3 DNA reads as TGTGCCAGTAGCCTTTCCCTCAGGGGGACTGAAGCTTTCTTT.

The chain combines TRBV6-5 with TRBJ1-2; D gene unclear. CDR3 length: 15 amino acids. Between the trimmed V and J ends, which lost 2 bases and 4 bases, there was a span of 14 bases. Germline CDR1 MNHEY, CDR2 SVGAGI. DNA of the CDR3: TGTGCCAGCAGTTACAAGCCAGAGAGGGTCTATGGCTACACCTTC. It yields the protein CASSYKPERVYGYTF.

The chain joins TRBV18 to TRBJ2-1; 11 bases map to TRBD2. The CDR3 loop spans 14 amino acids. The V segment lost 5 bases and the J segment 5 bases; nucleotides outside the gene matches: 2. The germline V gene has CDR1 KGHSH and CDR2 LQKENI. The CDR3 region has the DNA TGTGCCAGCTCAACGGGACTAGCGGACAATGAGCAGTTCTTC. Its protein is CASSTGLADNEQFF.

The rearrangement uses TRBV18 and TRBJ2-4, with D maybe TRBD1 (6 bases). The CDR3 loop spans 16 amino acids. CDR1 and CDR2 from the germline V gene are KGHSH and LQKENI. V lost 2 bases and J 0 bases, leaving 11 bases between the germline ends. CDR3 in amino acids: CASSPGQGLAKNIQYF. The CDR3 coding sequence is TGTGCCAGCTCACCAGGGCAGGGGCTAGCCAAAAACATTCAGTACTTC.

The genes are TRBV7-2 and TRBJ2-5, with TRBD1 as a possible D gene (6 bases). The ends were cut back, 1 base at V and 6 bases at J, with 15 bases in the middle. The CDR3 is 15 amino acids. Per the germline V gene, CDR1 is SGHTA and CDR2 is FQGNSA. The CDR3 region has the DNA TGTGCCAGCAGCTTAGTCCCAGGGGCAGTAAAGACCCAGTACTTC. Translating it yields CASSLVPGAVKTQYF.